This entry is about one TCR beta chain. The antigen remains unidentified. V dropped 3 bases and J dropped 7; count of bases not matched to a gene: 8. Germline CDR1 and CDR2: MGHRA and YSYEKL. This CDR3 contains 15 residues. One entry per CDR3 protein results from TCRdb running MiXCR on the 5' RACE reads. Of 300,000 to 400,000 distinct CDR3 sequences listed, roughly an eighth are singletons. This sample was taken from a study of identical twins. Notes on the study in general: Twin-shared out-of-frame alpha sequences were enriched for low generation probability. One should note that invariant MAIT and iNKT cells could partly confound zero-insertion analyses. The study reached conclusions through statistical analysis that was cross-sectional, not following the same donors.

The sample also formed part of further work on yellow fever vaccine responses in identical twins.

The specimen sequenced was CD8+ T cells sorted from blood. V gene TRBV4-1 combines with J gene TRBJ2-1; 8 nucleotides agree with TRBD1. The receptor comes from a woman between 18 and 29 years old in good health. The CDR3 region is CASSHYQGAGNEQFF. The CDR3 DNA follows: TGCGCCAGCAGCCATTATCAGGGGGCGGGGAATGAGCAGTTCTTC.